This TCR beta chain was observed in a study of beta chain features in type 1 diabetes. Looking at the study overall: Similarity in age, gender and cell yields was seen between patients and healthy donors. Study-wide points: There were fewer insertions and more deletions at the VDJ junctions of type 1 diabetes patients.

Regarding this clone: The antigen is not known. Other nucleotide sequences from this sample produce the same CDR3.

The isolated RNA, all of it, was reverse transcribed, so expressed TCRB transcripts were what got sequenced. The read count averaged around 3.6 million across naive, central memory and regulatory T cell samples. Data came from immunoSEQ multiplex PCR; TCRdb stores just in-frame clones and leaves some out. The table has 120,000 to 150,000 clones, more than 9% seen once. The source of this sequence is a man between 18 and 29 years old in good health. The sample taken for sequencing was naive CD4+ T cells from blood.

The CDR3 DNA reads as TGTGCCAGCAGTTACTCTGGGCAGGGGGATTCACCCCTCCACTTT. Translation gives CASSYSGQGDSPLHF. This chain joins TRBV6-5 and TRBJ1-6; 7 nucleotides match TRBD1. Trimming took 0 bases from V and 8 from J; bases not matched to a gene: 4. CDR3 length: 15 residues. CDR1 is MNHEY, CDR2 SVGAGI, per germline.